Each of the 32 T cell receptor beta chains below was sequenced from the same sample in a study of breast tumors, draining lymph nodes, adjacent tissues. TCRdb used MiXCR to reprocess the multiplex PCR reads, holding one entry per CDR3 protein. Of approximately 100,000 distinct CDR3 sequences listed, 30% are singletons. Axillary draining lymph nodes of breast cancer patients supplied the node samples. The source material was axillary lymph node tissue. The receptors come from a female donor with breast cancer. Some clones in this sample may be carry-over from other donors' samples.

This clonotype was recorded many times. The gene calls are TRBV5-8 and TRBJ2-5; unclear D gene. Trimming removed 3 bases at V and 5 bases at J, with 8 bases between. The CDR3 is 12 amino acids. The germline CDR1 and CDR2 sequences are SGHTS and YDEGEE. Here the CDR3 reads CASSSLRETQYF. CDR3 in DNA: TGTGCCAGCAGCTCCTTACGGGAGACCCAGTACTTC.

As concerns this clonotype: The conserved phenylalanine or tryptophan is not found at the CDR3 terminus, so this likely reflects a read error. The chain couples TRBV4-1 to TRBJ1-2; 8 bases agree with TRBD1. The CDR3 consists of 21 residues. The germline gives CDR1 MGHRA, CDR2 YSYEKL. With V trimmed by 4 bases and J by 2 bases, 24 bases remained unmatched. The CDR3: CASSRYSRKSGTGGANYGYTY. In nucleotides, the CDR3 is TGCGCCAGCAGCCGTTATTCTCGAAAATCCGGGACAGGAGGCGCGAACTATGGCTACACCTAC.

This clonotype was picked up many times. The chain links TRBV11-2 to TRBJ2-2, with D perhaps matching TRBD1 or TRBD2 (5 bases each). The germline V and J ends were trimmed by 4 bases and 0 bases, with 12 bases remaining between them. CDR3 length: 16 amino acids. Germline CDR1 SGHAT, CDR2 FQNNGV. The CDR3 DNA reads TGTGCCAGCAGCTCAGCTAGGGGAGCGAACACCGGGGAGCTGTTTTTT. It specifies CASSSARGANTGELFF.

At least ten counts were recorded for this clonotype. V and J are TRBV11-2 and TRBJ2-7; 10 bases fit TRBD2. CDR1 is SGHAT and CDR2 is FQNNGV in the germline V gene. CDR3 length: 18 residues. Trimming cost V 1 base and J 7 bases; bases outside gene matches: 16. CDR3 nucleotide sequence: TGTGCCAGCAGCTTAGTTTACGAACCGGGACTAGCGTTGCGTGAGCAGTACTTC. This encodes CASSLVYEPGLALREQYF.

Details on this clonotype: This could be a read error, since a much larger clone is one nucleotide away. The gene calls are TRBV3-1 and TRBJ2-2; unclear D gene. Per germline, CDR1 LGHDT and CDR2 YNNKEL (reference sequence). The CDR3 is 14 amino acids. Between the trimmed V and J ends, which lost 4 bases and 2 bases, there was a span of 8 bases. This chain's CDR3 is CASSRMDNTGELFF. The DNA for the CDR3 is TGTGCCAGCAGCCGGATGGATAACACCGGGGAGCTGTTTTTT.

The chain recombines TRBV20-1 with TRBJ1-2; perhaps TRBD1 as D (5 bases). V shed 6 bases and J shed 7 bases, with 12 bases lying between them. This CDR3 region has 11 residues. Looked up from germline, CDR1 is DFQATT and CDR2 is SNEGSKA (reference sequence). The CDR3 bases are TGCAGTGCCCCCGCACAGGTTGGCTACACCTTC. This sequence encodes CSAPAQVGYTF.

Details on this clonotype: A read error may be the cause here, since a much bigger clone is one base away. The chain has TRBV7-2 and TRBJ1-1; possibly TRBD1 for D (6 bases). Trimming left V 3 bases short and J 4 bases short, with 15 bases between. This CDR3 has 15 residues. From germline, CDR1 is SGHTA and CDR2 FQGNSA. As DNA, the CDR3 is TGTGCCAGCAGCTTTCCTCGGACAGCGAGCACTGAAGCTTTCTTT. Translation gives CASSFPRTASTEAFF.

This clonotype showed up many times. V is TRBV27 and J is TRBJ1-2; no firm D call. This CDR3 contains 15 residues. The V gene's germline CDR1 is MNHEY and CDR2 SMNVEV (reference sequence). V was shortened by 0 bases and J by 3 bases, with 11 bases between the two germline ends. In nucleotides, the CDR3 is TGTGCCAGCAGTTTATCGAATAGGGAGTACTATGGCTACACCTTC. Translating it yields CASSLSNREYYGYTF.

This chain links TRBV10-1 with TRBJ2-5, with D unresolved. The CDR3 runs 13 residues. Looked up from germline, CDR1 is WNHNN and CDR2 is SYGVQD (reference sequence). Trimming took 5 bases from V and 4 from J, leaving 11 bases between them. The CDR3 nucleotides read TGCGCCAGCAGTAGGACGCCACCAGAGACCCAGTACTTC. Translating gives CASSRTPPETQYF.

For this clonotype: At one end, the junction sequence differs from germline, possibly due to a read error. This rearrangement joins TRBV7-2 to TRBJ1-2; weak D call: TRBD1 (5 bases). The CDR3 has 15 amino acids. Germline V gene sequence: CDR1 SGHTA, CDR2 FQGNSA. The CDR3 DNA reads TGTGCCAGCAGCAGTCCCGGGACGGGCTTCTATGGCTACCCCTTC. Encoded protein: CASSSPGTGFYGYPF. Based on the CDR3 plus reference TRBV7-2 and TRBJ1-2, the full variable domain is GAGVSQSPSNKVTEKGKDVELRCDPISGHTALYWYRQSLGQGLEFLIYFQGNSAPDKSGLPSDRFSAERTGGSVSTLTIQRTQQEDSAVYLCASSSPGTGFYGYPFGSGTRLTVV.

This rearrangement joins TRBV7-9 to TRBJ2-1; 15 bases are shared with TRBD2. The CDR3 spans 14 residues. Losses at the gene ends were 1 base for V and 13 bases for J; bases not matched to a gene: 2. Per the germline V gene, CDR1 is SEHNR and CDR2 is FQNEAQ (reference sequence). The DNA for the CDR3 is TGTGCCAGCAGCTTAGGGGGACTAGCGGGGGGCCAGTTCTTC. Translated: CASSLGGLAGGQFF. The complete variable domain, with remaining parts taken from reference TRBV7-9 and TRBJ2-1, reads DTGVSQNPRHKITKRGQNVTFRCDPISEHNRLYWYRQTLGQGPEFLTYFQNEAQLEKSRLLSDRFSAERPKGSFSTLEIQRTEQGDSAMYLCASSLGGLAGGQFFGPGTRLTVL.

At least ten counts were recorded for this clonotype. Here the CDR3 reads CASSQEYGGRGTDTQYF. The CDR3 nucleotides are TGCGCCAGCAGCCAAGAATACGGGGGCAGGGGAACAGATACGCAGTATTTT. The chain couples TRBV4-1 to TRBJ2-3; possibly TRBD1 or TRBD2 for D (6 bases each). Trimming pared 0 bases from V and 3 bases from J, leaving 16 bases between. Germline CDR1 and CDR2: MGHRA and YSYEKL. CDR3 length equals 17 residues.

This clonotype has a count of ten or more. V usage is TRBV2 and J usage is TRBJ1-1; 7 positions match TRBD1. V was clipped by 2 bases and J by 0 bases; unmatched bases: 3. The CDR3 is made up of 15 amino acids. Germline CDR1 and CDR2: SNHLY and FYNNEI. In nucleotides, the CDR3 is TGTGCCAGCAGTGAACTAGGGACAGTGAACACTGAAGCTTTCTTT. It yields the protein CASSELGTVNTEAFF.

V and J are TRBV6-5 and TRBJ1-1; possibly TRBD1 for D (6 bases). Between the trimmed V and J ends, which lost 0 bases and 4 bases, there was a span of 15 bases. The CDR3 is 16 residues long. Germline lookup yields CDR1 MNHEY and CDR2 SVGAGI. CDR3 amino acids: CASSYSRGAWGTEAFF. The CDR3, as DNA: TGTGCCAGCAGTTACTCTAGGGGGGCTTGGGGCACTGAAGCTTTCTTT.

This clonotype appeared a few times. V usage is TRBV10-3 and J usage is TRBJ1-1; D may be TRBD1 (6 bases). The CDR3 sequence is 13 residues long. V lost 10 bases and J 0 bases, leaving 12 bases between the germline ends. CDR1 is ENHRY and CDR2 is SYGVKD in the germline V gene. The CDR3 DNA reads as TGTGCCACCCGGCGGGGGCTGAACACTGAAGCTTTCTTT. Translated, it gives CATRRGLNTEAFF.

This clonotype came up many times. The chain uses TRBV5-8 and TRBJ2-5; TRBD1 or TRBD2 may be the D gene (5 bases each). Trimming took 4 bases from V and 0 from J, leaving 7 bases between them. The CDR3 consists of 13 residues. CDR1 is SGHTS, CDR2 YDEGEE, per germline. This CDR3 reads CASSGGHQETQYF. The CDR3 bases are TGTGCCAGCAGCGGGGGACACCAAGAGACCCAGTACTTC.

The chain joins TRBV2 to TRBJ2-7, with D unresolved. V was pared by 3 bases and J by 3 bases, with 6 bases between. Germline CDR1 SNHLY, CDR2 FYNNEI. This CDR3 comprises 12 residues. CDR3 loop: CASSEGFYEQYV. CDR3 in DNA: TGTGCCAGCAGTGAGGGGTTCTACGAGCAGTACGTC.

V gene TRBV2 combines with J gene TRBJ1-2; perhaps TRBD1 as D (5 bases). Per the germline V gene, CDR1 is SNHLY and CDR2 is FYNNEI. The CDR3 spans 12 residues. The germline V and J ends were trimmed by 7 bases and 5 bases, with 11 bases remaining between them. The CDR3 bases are TGTGCCAGCATGAGGGGAACTTATGGCTACACCTTC. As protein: CASMRGTYGYTF.

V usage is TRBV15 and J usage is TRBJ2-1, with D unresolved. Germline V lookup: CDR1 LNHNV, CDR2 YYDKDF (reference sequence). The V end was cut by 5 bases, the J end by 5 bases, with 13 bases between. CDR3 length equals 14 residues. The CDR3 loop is CATSQDRPDNEQFF. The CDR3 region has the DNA TGTGCCACCAGCCAAGATCGTCCAGACAATGAGCAGTTCTTC.

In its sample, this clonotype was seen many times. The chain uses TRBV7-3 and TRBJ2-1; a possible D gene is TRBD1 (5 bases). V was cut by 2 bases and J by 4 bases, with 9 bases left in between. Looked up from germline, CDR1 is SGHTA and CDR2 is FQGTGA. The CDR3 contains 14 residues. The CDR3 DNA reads TGTGCCAGCAGCTTAGGGGCCAGGTACAATGAGCAGTTCTTC. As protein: CASSLGARYNEQFF.

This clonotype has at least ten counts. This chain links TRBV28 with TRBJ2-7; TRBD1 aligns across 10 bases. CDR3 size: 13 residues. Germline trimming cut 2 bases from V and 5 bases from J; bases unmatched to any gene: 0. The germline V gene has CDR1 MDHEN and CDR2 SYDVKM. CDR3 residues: CASSLGTGDEQYF. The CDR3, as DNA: TGTGCCAGCAGTTTAGGGACAGGGGACGAGCAGTACTTC.

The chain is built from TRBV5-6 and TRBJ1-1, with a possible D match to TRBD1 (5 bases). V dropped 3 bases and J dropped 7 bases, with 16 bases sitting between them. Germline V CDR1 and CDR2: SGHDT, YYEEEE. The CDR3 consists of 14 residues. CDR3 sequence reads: CASSSKRAGDEAFF. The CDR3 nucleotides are TGTGCCAGCAGCTCAAAACGGGCGGGGGATGAAGCTTTCTTT.

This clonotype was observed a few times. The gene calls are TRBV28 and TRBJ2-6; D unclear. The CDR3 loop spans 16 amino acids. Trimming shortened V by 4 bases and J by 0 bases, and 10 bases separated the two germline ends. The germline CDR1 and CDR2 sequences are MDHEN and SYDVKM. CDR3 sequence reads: CASSSRRSSGANVLTF. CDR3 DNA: TGTGCCAGCAGTTCAAGGAGAAGCTCTGGGGCCAACGTCCTGACTTTC.

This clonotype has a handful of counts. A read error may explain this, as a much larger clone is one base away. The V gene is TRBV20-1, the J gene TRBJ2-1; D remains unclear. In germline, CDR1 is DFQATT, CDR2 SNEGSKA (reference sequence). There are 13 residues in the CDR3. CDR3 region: CSAWKGFYNAQFF. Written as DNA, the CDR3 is TGCAGTGCTTGGAAGGGCTTCTACAATGCGCAGTTCTTC.

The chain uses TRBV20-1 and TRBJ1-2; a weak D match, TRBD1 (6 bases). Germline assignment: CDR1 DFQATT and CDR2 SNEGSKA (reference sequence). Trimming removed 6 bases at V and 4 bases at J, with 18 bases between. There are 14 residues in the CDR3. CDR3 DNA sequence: TGCAGTGCCCTCCCGGCAGGGGCTCCCTATGGCTACACCTTC. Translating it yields CSALPAGAPYGYTF.

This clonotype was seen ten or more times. The CDR3 region has the DNA TGTGCCAGCAGTCCCAGGGGCACTGAAGCTTTCTTT. Its protein product is CASSPRGTEAFF. The chain carries TRBV25-1 and TRBJ1-1; the D gene is possibly TRBD1 (6 bases). Germline CDR1 reads MGHDK; CDR2 reads SYGVNS. CDR3 length equals 12 residues. Trimming stripped 5 bases from V and 4 bases from J, with 8 bases between. The variable domain in full, completed from reference TRBV25-1 and TRBJ1-1, reads EADIYQTPRYLVIGTGKKITLECSQTMGHDKMYWYQQDPGMELHLIHYSYGVNSTEKGDLSSESTVSRIRTEHFPLTLESARPSHTSQYLCASSPRGTEAFFGQGTRLTVV.

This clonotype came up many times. CDR3 nucleotides: TGTGCCACCAGCAGAGACCGGACAGCTAGCAAAGACTATGGCTACACCTTC. Translation: CATSRDRTASKDYGYTF. The chain is built from TRBV15 and TRBJ1-2; possible D gene TRBD1, 6 bases. Per the germline V gene, CDR1 is LNHNV and CDR2 is YYDKDF (reference sequence). CDR3 size: 17 residues. Trimming cost V 0 bases and J 3 bases, with 17 bases left between them.

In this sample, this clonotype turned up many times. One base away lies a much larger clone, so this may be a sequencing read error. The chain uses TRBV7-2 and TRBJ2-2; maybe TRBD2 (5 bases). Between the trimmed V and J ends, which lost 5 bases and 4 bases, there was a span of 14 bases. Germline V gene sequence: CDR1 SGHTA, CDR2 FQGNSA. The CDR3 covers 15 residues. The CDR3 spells CASSPRVGGTGELFF. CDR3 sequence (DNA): TGTGCCAGCAGCCCAAGGGTAGGAGGCACCGGGGAGCTGTTTTTT.

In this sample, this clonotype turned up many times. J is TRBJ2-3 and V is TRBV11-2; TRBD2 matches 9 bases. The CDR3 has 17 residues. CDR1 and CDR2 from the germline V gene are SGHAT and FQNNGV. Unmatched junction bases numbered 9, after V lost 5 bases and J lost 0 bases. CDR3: CASSAQTSGTSTDTQYF. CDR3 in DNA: TGTGCCAGCAGCGCCCAGACTAGCGGAACTAGCACAGATACGCAGTATTTT.

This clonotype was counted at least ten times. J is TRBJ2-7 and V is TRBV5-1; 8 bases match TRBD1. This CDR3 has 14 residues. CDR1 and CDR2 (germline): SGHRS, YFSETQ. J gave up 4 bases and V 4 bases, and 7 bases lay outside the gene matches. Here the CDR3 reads CASSPSRGRYEQYF. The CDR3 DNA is TGCGCCAGCAGCCCTTCCAGGGGGCGATACGAGCAGTACTTC.

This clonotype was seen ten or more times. The CDR3 loop reads CKPSGRAGDEQFF. The DNA for the CDR3 is TGCAAACCAAGCGGGAGGGCCGGGGATGAGCAGTTCTTC. This sequence joins TRBV20-1 and TRBJ2-1; 10 bases map to TRBD2. Germline CDR1 reads DFQATT; CDR2 reads SNEGSKA (reference sequence). CDR3 size: 13 residues.

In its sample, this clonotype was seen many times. In DNA, the CDR3 is TGCGCCAGCAGCCCTGACAGCATCGGTGGCTACACCTTC. This sequence encodes CASSPDSIGGYTF. The chain is built from TRBV4-3 and TRBJ1-2, with D perhaps matching TRBD1 (5 bases). Germline CDR1 is LGHNA and CDR2 is YSLEER. The CDR3 is made up of 13 amino acids. V was pared by 4 bases and J by 7 bases, with 13 bases between.